One sample yielded the 12 T cell receptor beta chains listed below, sequenced in a study of radiotherapy plus CTLA-4 blockade in lung cancer. Produced via immunoSEQ multiplex PCR; TCRdb's table is partial and in-frame only. This table has tens of thousands of clones, over 70% appearing once. Specimen: peripheral blood, collected from a patient treated with radiotherapy plus ipilimumab. The source is a human donor with non-small cell lung cancer who had a partial response to radiotherapy plus ipilimumab. Some clones in this sample may be carry-over from other donors' samples.

The chain joins TRBV19 to TRBJ2-3; 13 positions match TRBD2. Per the germline V gene, CDR1 is LNHDA and CDR2 is SQIVND (reference sequence). The trim removed 5 bases at V and 0 bases at J, leaving 8 bases unmatched. This CDR3 is 18 amino acids long. DNA for the CDR3: TGTGCCAGTAGTGGCGGGACTAGCGGGGCCCCTAGCACAGATACGCAGTATTTT. Amino acid sequence: CASSGGTSGAPSTDTQYF. The full variable domain, in which reference TRBV19 and TRBJ2-3 provide the parts outside the CDR3, is DGGITQSPKYLFRKEGQNVTLSCEQNLNHDAMYWYRQDPGQGLRLIYYSQIVNDFQKGDIAEGYSVSREKKESFPLTVTSAQKNPTAFYLCASSGGTSGAPSTDTQYFGPGTRLTVL.

The rearrangement links TRBV19 to TRBJ1-4; no firm D call. The CDR3 has 14 residues. The ends were cut back, 4 bases at V and 7 bases at J, with 13 bases in the middle. From germline, CDR1 is LNHDA and CDR2 SQIVND (reference sequence). This CDR3 reads CASSTQGGLEKLFF. CDR3 nucleotide sequence: TGTGCCAGTAGTACCCAAGGAGGGCTTGAAAAACTGTTTTTT.

CDR3 coding DNA: TGTGCCAGCAGGGTGGAGCTAGGCCGCCTACTGCAGTACTTC. This gives the protein CASRVELGRLLQYF. The rearrangement uses TRBV2 and TRBJ2-5; D gene uncertain. Germline CDR1 is SNHLY and CDR2 is FYNNEI. The CDR3 runs 14 residues. V was clipped by 6 bases and J by 11 bases, with 22 bases between them.

The chain employs TRBV6-1 and TRBJ2-3; TRBD2 matches 13 bases. Germline CDR1 MNHNS, CDR2 SASEGT. With V trimmed by 10 bases and J by 3 bases, 7 bases remained unmatched. This CDR3 comprises 15 residues. CDR3 coding DNA: TGTGCCACCAAACTAGCGGGAGGGGGAACAGATACGCAGTATTTT. It yields the protein CATKLAGGGTDTQYF.

The chain employs TRBV28 and TRBJ1-2; possibly TRBD1 for D (6 bases). The V and J ends lost 3 bases and 4 bases respectively, with 18 bases between them. The CDR3 runs to 16 residues. In germline, CDR1 is MDHEN, CDR2 SYDVKM. The CDR3 DNA reads TGTGCCAGCAGTTTGACACCGGCGGACAGATCCTATGGCTACACCTTC. Amino acids: CASSLTPADRSYGYTF.

This chain connects TRBV5-8 to TRBJ2-7; 8 bases match TRBD1. From germline, CDR1 is SGHTS and CDR2 YDEGEE. The CDR3 is 14 amino acids. V gave up 4 bases and J gave up 2 bases; unmatched junction bases: 5. CDR3 DNA: TGTGCCAGCAGCAACCCGACAGGGGCCTACGAGCAGTACTTC. It specifies CASSNPTGAYEQYF.

The chain carries TRBV6-6 and TRBJ2-7; 12 nucleotides agree with TRBD2. The V gene end was trimmed by 2 bases and the J gene end by 2 bases; junction bases not matched to a gene: 4. This CDR3 is 16 amino acids long. Germline V gene lookup returns CDR1 MNHNY and CDR2 SVGAGI (reference sequence). CDR3 sequence: CASSYPSGGGTYEQYF. The CDR3 nucleotides read TGTGCCAGCAGTTACCCTAGCGGGGGGGGAACCTACGAGCAGTACTTC.

The chain joins TRBV7-2 to TRBJ1-1; weak D call: TRBD1 (5 bases). Germline-derived CDR1 and CDR2 are SGHTA and FQGNSA. Trimming stripped 5 bases from V and 4 bases from J, with 23 bases between. This CDR3 comprises 17 residues. CDR3 in DNA: TGTGCCAGCAGCCCAAAAGGCGGGAGGGGCAGCTTCACTGAAGCTTTCTTT. Protein sequence: CASSPKGGRGSFTEAFF.

This chain links TRBV2 with TRBJ2-2, with D maybe TRBD1 (5 bases). There are 15 residues in the CDR3. The ends were cut back, 6 bases at V and 2 bases at J, with 13 bases in the middle. Germline V gene sequence: CDR1 SNHLY, CDR2 FYNNEI. This CDR3 reads CASRVTGVNTGELFF. CDR3 coding DNA: TGTGCCAGCAGGGTAACAGGTGTCAACACCGGGGAGCTGTTTTTT.

The chain joins TRBV18 to TRBJ1-2; the match to TRBD1 covers 8 bases. Trimming at V came to 3 bases and at J to 5 bases, leaving 2 bases not matched to a gene. The V gene's germline CDR1 is KGHSH and CDR2 LQKENI. This CDR3 is built from 13 residues. CDR3 protein: CASSPDREYGYTF. CDR3 nucleotide sequence: TGTGCCAGCTCACCGGACAGGGAGTATGGCTACACCTTC.

V gene TRBV5-1 combines with J gene TRBJ2-3, with D perhaps matching TRBD2 (5 bases). Germline V gene data show CDR1 as SGHRS and CDR2 as YFSETQ. The ends were cut back, 4 bases at V and 6 bases at J, with 12 bases in the middle. There are 13 residues in the CDR3. CDR3 residues: CASSPGYEDTQYF. The CDR3 DNA follows: TGCGCCAGCAGCCCGGGATATGAGGATACGCAGTATTTT.

V gene TRBV9 combines with J gene TRBJ1-2; no clear D gene. Trimming left V 6 bases short and J 6 bases short, with 18 bases between. Germline V gene lookup returns CDR1 SGDLS and CDR2 YYNGEE. CDR3 length: 14 residues. The CDR3 DNA sequence: TGTGCCAGCAACCCGGCGGTCCAAGCCGATGGCTACACCTTC. Translation: CASNPAVQADGYTF. The full variable domain, its missing parts supplied by reference TRBV9 and TRBJ1-2, is DSGVTQTPKHLITATGQRVTLRCSPRSGDLSVYWYQQSLDQGLQFLIQYYNGEERAKGNILERFSAQQFPDLHSELNLSSLELGDSALYFCASNPAVQADGYTFGSGTRLTVV.